Following are 25 T cell receptor beta chains from one sample sequenced in a study of cytomegalovirus exposure and HLA in healthy donors. 13 Jbeta primers and 60 Vbeta primers were used for the PCR. Generated by immunoSEQ multiplex PCR, the TCRdb table keeps only in-frame clones and is missing some. Here the sample table reports roughly 55,000 clones. Sample: PBMCs. All receptors come from a woman aged 50 to 60 in good health and CMV-seropositive.

V and J are TRBV11-2 and TRBJ2-2; 11 nucleotides match TRBD2. With 2 bases clipped from V and 4 bases from J, the junction kept 3 bases outside the gene matches. Germline V CDR1 and CDR2: SGHAT, FQNNGV. The CDR3 consists of 16 residues. The CDR3 sequence: CASSLTSGGRTGELFF. The CDR3 DNA reads TGTGCCAGCAGCTTAACTAGCGGGGGCCGCACCGGGGAGCTGTTTTTT. The full variable domain, with the rest looked up from reference TRBV11-2 and TRBJ2-2, is EAGVAQSPRYKIIEKRQSVAFWCNPISGHATLYWYQQILGQGPKLLIQFQNNGVVDDSQLPKDRFSAERLKGVDSTLKIQPAKLEDSAVYLCASSLTSGGRTGELFFGEGSRLTVL.

The rearrangement uses TRBV1 and TRBJ2-4; the DNA was not used to check the table's D call, TRBD2. TRBV1 is a known pseudogene. This CDR3 has 20 amino acids. The chain's CDR3 is CTSSHANSGRSSRAKNIQYF. The CDR3 DNA reads TGCACCAGCAGCCATGCTAATAGCGGGAGGTCATCTCGGGCCAAAAACATTCAGTACTTC.

The chain recombines TRBV5-4 with TRBJ2-7; D might be TRBD1 (6 bases). Trimming took 5 bases from V and 0 from J, leaving 12 bases between them. CDR1 and CDR2 (germline): SGHNT, YYREEE (reference sequence). This CDR3 spans 14 amino acids. CDR3 loop: CASSHRDISYEQYF. DNA of the CDR3: TGTGCCAGCAGTCACCGGGACATCTCCTACGAGCAGTACTTC.

V and J are TRBV6-5 and TRBJ1-6; TRBD1 agrees at 7 bases. Germline CDR1 MNHEY, CDR2 SVGAGI. The CDR3 is made up of 15 amino acids. J was trimmed by 7 bases and V by 0 bases; bases with no gene match: 3. In DNA form, the CDR3 reads TGTGCCAGCAGTTACTCGTTACAGGGGAATTCACCCCTCCACTTT. This encodes CASSYSLQGNSPLHF.

The chain uses TRBV5-5 and TRBJ2-7, with D maybe TRBD1 (6 bases). The V gene's germline CDR1 is SGHKS and CDR2 YYEKEE (reference sequence). V was cut by 0 bases and J by 3 bases, with 16 bases left in between. CDR3 length: 16 amino acids. CDR3 sequence reads: CASSLGGGLMNYEQYF. In nucleotides, the CDR3 is TGTGCCAGCAGCTTGGGTGGGGGCCTTATGAACTACGAGCAGTACTTC.

The chain is built from TRBV20-1 and TRBJ2-1, with no clear D. CDR3 size: 11 residues. V was trimmed by 3 bases and J by 7 bases, leaving 7 bases between them. CDR1 and CDR2 from the germline V gene are DFQATT and SNEGSKA (reference sequence). CDR3 in DNA: TGCAGTGCTAGGCCTCGGAATGAGCAGTTCTTC. It translates to CSARPRNEQFF.

J is TRBJ1-1 and V is TRBV7-3; unclear D gene. The CDR3 is 13 residues long. Trimming cost V 5 bases and J 8 bases, with 15 bases left between them. The V gene's germline CDR1 is SGHTA and CDR2 FQGTGA. CDR3 region: CASSLSPGLEAFF. CDR3 coding DNA: TGTGCCAGCAGCCTAAGTCCGGGTTTGGAAGCTTTCTTT.

J is TRBJ2-7 and V is TRBV7-9; 11 positions agree with TRBD2. V was pared by 7 bases and J by 2 bases, with 10 bases of the junction left unmatched. The CDR3 is 16 residues long. From germline, CDR1 is SEHNR and CDR2 FQNEAQ (reference sequence). The CDR3 DNA reads TGTGCCAGCACCACCCCCCGACTAGCGGGAACCTACGAGCAGTACTTC. As protein: CASTTPRLAGTYEQYF.

The J gene is TRBJ1-1, the V gene TRBV13; D ambiguous. The CDR3 has 20 residues. From germline, CDR1 is PRHDT and CDR2 FYEKMQ (reference sequence). The germline V and J ends were trimmed by 1 base and 0 bases, with 24 bases remaining between them. DNA of the CDR3: TGTGCCAGCAGCTTAGCAGAGCGCGATTTCAACCGTTACATGAACACTGAAGCTTTCTTT. It is translated as CASSLAERDFNRYMNTEAFF.

The chain employs TRBV27 and TRBJ1-5, with D perhaps TRBD1 (6 bases). This CDR3 comprises 16 residues. Germline assignment: CDR1 MNHEY and CDR2 SMNVEV (reference sequence). Trimming left V 5 bases short and J 4 bases short, with 18 bases between. This chain's CDR3 is CASSPGLDSKNQPQHF. The CDR3 DNA sequence: TGTGCCAGCAGTCCAGGCCTGGACAGCAAAAATCAGCCCCAGCATTTT.

The J gene is TRBJ1-1, the V gene TRBV18, with D possibly TRBD1 on 5 matching bases. Germline CDR1 and CDR2: KGHSH and LQKENI. Trimming cost V 2 bases and J 5 bases, with 9 bases left between them. The CDR3 spans 13 residues. The CDR3 DNA reads TGTGCCAGCTCACCAGGGGCAAATACTGAAGCTTTCTTT. This sequence encodes CASSPGANTEAFF.

The chain carries TRBV19 and TRBJ2-4; 7 bases agree with TRBD1. CDR1 is LNHDA, CDR2 SQIVND, per germline (reference sequence). The CDR3 is 16 amino acids. J gave up 6 bases and V 4 bases, and 12 bases lay outside the gene matches. CDR3 in DNA: TGTGCCAGTAGTAGCTTGGACAGGAGAGGCGGAAACATTCAGTACTTC. Its translation: CASSSLDRRGGNIQYF.

This rearrangement joins TRBV9 to TRBJ2-4, with D maybe TRBD2 (5 bases). The CDR3 runs 18 residues. Germline CDR1 is SGDLS and CDR2 is YYNGEE. V lost 1 base and J lost 0, with 17 bases in between. This CDR3 is CASSVSGQLGVAKNIQYF. The DNA of the CDR3 is TGTGCCAGCAGCGTAAGCGGTCAACTCGGCGTAGCCAAAAACATTCAGTACTTC.

V is TRBV5-1 and J is TRBJ1-5; D is possibly TRBD1 (6 bases). Deletions cut 4 bases from V and 0 bases from J, with 14 bases between. Germline V gives CDR1 SGHRS, CDR2 YFSETQ. The CDR3 is made up of 16 amino acids. As DNA, the CDR3 is TGCGCCAGCAGCCCCACAGGGTTTTATAGCAATCAGCCCCAGCATTTT. Protein sequence: CASSPTGFYSNQPQHF.

The chain carries TRBV7-2 and TRBJ2-3, with TRBD2 matching over 7 bases. V lost 2 bases and J lost 3; bases outside the gene matches: 5. CDR1 SGHTA and CDR2 FQGNSA come from the germline V gene. The CDR3 contains 15 residues. This CDR3 reads CASSLWYGRTDTQYF. The CDR3 nucleotides are TGTGCCAGCAGCTTATGGTACGGGAGGACAGATACGCAGTATTTT.

The J gene is TRBJ1-1, the V gene TRBV6-1, with D uncertain. Looked up from germline, CDR1 is MNHNS and CDR2 is SASEGT. This CDR3 contains 13 residues. V dropped 7 bases and J dropped 0 bases, with 9 bases sitting between them. CDR3 in DNA: TGTGCCAGCACCCCCCTAATGAACACTGAAGCTTTCTTT. Translating it yields CASTPLMNTEAFF.

The rearrangement uses TRBV30 and TRBJ1-1, with TRBD1 matching 7 bases. The J segment lost 5 bases and the V segment lost 3 bases, leaving 6 bases of the junction unmatched. Germline V CDR1 and CDR2: GTSNPN, SVGIG (reference sequence). The CDR3 totals 13 residues. The CDR3 DNA reads as TGTGCCTGGAGGGTCTCGACAGGGACTGAAGCTTTCTTT. Protein: CAWRVSTGTEAFF.

The chain combines TRBV2 with TRBJ1-1, with D tentatively TRBD1 (6 bases). V was clipped by 2 bases and J by 0 bases, with 10 bases between them. CDR3 length: 15 amino acids. Germline V gene lookup returns CDR1 SNHLY and CDR2 FYNNEI. The CDR3 DNA sequence: TGTGCCAGCAGTGAACCTCGACAGGTGAACACTGAAGCTTTCTTT. Translating gives CASSEPRQVNTEAFF.

This rearrangement joins TRBV10-2 to TRBJ1-6; TRBD1 matches at 9 bases. Germline V gene data show CDR1 as WSHSY and CDR2 as SAAADI. V lost 7 bases and J lost 11; bases outside the gene matches: 9. The CDR3 has 14 amino acids. DNA for the CDR3: TGCGCCAGCAATCTACAGGGGGCTGTAACACCCCTCCACTTT. Its translation is CASNLQGAVTPLHF.

Comment on this clone: Here the CDR3 omits its conserved ending phenylalanine or tryptophan, so a read error is the likely source. V usage is TRBV5-3 and J usage is TRBJ1-2; D is undetermined. TRBV5-3 is an ORF, and what it does is uncertain. This CDR3 spans 15 amino acids. Trimming shortened V by 1 base and J by 5 bases, and 15 bases separated the two germline ends. As DNA, the CDR3 is TGTGCCAGAAGCTTGTCCAGGCCGTTATGTTATGGCTACACCCTC. Translated: CARSLSRPLCYGYTL.

This sequence joins TRBV5-4 and TRBJ1-1; D is ambiguous. The CDR3 length is 13 residues. Germline loops: CDR1 SGHNT, CDR2 YYREEE (reference sequence). V was shortened by 4 bases and J by 5 bases, with 12 bases between the two germline ends. CDR3 protein: CASSPGESTEAFF. In DNA, the CDR3 is TGTGCCAGCAGCCCGGGAGAGAGTACTGAAGCTTTCTTT.

The rearrangement joins TRBV9 to TRBJ1-1; perhaps TRBD1 as D (6 bases). Trimming shortened V by 0 bases and J by 0 bases, and 9 bases separated the two germline ends. CDR1 SGDLS and CDR2 YYNGEE come from the germline V gene. This CDR3 contains 15 residues. The CDR3 sequence is CASSVDPGVNTEAFF. In DNA, the CDR3 is TGTGCCAGCAGCGTAGACCCAGGGGTGAACACTGAAGCTTTCTTT.

The genes are TRBV6-5 and TRBJ1-2; no definite D call. CDR1 is MNHEY, CDR2 SVGAGI, per germline. Trimming removed 0 bases from V and 0 bases from J, with 5 bases in between. This CDR3 is 14 amino acids long. The CDR3 DNA is TGTGCCAGCAGTTACTCCTCTCCTAACTATGGCTACACCTTC. This codes for CASSYSSPNYGYTF.

CDR3 DNA sequence: TGTGCCAGCAGACCTACAGGCTACTCCCTGAACGAGCAGTACTTC. Residues: CASRPTGYSLNEQYF. The V gene is TRBV28, the J gene TRBJ2-7, with D maybe TRBD1 (5 bases). The CDR3 contains 15 residues. Trimming left V 6 bases short and J 5 bases short, with 20 bases between. Germline loops: CDR1 MDHEN, CDR2 SYDVKM.

The chain carries TRBV6-5 and TRBJ1-1; TRBD1 matches at 7 bases. The CDR3 loop spans 14 amino acids. Germline trimming cut 5 bases from V and 1 base from J; bases unmatched to any gene: 4. Germline-derived CDR1 and CDR2 are MNHEY and SVGAGI. The DNA of the CDR3 is TGTGCCAGCAGTGGAGACAGGGCGAACACTGAAGCTTTCTTT. This sequence encodes CASSGDRANTEAFF.